This paragraph covers one TCR beta chain sequence. Its recognized antigen is unknown. No clone much larger than this one lies a single base away; base qualities are absent. This sample is part of a study of monozygotic twins with cystic fibrosis (dated by TCRdb to the early 2020s). Looking at the study overall: Barcoded libraries were prepared from roughly 3 micrograms of fragmented DNA with approximately 15 PCR cycles. TCR beta repertoires were compared within and between 16 monozygotic twin pairs with cystic fibrosis so that genetic influence on V and J gene usage could be assessed. Made up mostly of children and adolescents, the cohort included ten female and six male twin pairs ranging in age from roughly 2.0 to 40 years, with a median of roughly 8.4 years. On the day of blood sampling, twins were ranked among over 950 cohort participants for weight-for-height and for FEVPerc (FEV1 disease centile). Data for three of the twin pairs had previously been reported in another context.

Following the manufacturer's instructions, the researchers used the immunoSEQ immune profiling system to amplify TCR beta CDR3 regions via multiplex PCR. Sequencing was performed on an Illumina NextSeq system. The original pipeline was this. Sequence data were processed on the immunoSEQ Analyzer platform, and clonality was computed as the square root of Simpson's index of productive rearrangements. V and J usage similarity was measured by Jensen-Shannon distance, and CDR3 generation probabilities were computed with OLGA. Shared CDR3 sequences were searched against the immuneACCESS database (August 2020) and VDJdb (December 2020). The clones in this table, taken by TCRdb from immuneACCESS, are in-frame only. Not every clone is retained; where verified, under half of the shortfall comes from an unresolved V gene, and the cause of the rest is unknown. V, J and clone size were drawn from that table, and D and trimming were deduced from the DNA. The sample contains under 10,000 clones, 98% to 99% of them found a single time. The top ten hold more than 0.2% of the sample.

The twin pairs came from the European Cystic Fibrosis Twin and Sibling Study Cohort, which recruited patients from over a hundred CF clinics across 14 European countries. Both zygosity and CFTR genotype were checked in-house, and zygosity was tested with multiplex PCR across nine short tandem repeat loci. Peripheral blood was taken from each twin, and clinical parameters were recorded on the day of blood sampling. Genomic DNA was isolated from peripheral blood cells with phenol/chloroform and kept in TE buffer at 4 degrees C. V is reduced by 3 bases and J by 5 bases, leaving a spacing of 17 bases between them. The CDR3 has 16 amino acids, counting the end cysteine and phenylalanine. Just CDR3 DNA is preserved here, 48 bases in frame from base 1. Taken from the germline V gene, the CDR1 and CDR2 loops are LGHNA and YNFKEQ. On the study overall, not on this receptor specifically: No association turned up between shared CDR3 numbers and age, concordance or disease severity, and the cohort was small. Sharing of nucleotide-identical clonotypes was significantly greater within monozygotic CF twin pairs than between unrelated CF individuals (P = 0.000026, Mann-Whitney). Simpson clonality was generally low (median roughly 0.009), which suggests a naive-dominated repertoire, and clonality was higher in the most severely affected patients. The greatest similarity to the co-twin was observed for V gene usage in 13 of 16 pairs and for J usage in 8 of 16 pairs, which suggested genetic constraints.

The sequencing input was blood. The chain is made from TRBV4-2 and TRBJ2-1; TRBD2 is possibly the D segment (6 matching bases). This TCR was recovered from a girl aged 2-10 years with cystic fibrosis. The CDR3 sequence is CASSQSPGEVNNEQFF. The nucleotides are TGTGCCAGCAGCCAGTCCCCGGGGGAGGTTAACAATGAGCAGTTCTTC.